One and the same sample provided the 15 T cell receptor beta chains below, sequenced in a study of cytomegalovirus exposure and HLA in healthy donors. PCR was performed using 60 Vbeta and 13 Jbeta primers. Some clones are missing from TCRdb's copy, which holds only in-frame ones; the method was immunoSEQ multiplex PCR. The repertoire holds roughly 180,000 clones, with around four fifths as singletons. The sequencing sample was made of PBMCs. These receptors were collected from a woman aged 25 to 39 in good health and CMV-seropositive.

The rearrangement uses TRBV2 and TRBJ2-3; 10 bases align to TRBD2. CDR3 size: 16 residues. The V segment lost 3 bases and the J segment 3 bases; nucleotides outside the gene matches: 6. In germline, CDR1 is SNHLY, CDR2 FYNNEI. Written as DNA, the CDR3 is TGTGCCAGCAGTGAGCCTAGCGGGAGCCCTACAGATACGCAGTATTTT. Residues: CASSEPSGSPTDTQYF.

The chain employs TRBV18 and TRBJ2-7; TRBD2 agrees at 7 bases. This CDR3 contains 16 residues. Germline assignment: CDR1 KGHSH and CDR2 LQKENI. The V segment lost 2 bases and the J segment 8 bases; nucleotides outside the gene matches: 15. The CDR3 protein is CASSPRLAGEPAKQYF. In DNA, the CDR3 is TGTGCCAGCTCACCAAGGCTTGCGGGAGAGCCGGCTAAGCAGTACTTC.

The V and J genes are TRBV5-1 and TRBJ2-1; weak D call: TRBD1 (6 bases). V dropped 0 bases and J dropped 0 bases, with 10 bases sitting between them. Germline CDR1 is SGHRS and CDR2 is YFSETQ. This CDR3 is built from 16 residues. The CDR3 bases are TGCGCCAGCAGCTTGGTATTGGGGGCCTCCTACAATGAGCAGTTCTTC. Translation: CASSLVLGASYNEQFF.

CDR3 sequence (DNA): TGTGCCTGTAGGACAACACTTGGTGAAGCTTTCTTT. Translated: CACRTTLGEAFF. V usage is TRBV30 and J usage is TRBJ1-1; a possible D gene is TRBD1 (5 bases). CDR1 and CDR2 from the germline V gene are GTSNPN and SVGIG (reference sequence). Trimming stripped 6 bases from V and 7 bases from J, with 15 bases between. CDR3 size: 12 residues.

The gene calls are TRBV4-3 and TRBJ1-2; D may be TRBD1 (5 bases). CDR3 length: 13 residues. Germline CDR1 LGHNA, CDR2 YSLEER. V lost 0 bases to trimming and J lost 6 bases, with 8 bases between them. The CDR3 DNA sequence: TGCGCCAGCAGCCAAGAGGGGCAGAATGGCTACACCTTC. It specifies CASSQEGQNGYTF.

CDR3 DNA sequence: TGCGCCAGCAGCTTGGCTAGCGGGAGTCGGGGCACAGATACGCAGTATTTT. Protein sequence: CASSLASGSRGTDTQYF. This chain connects TRBV5-1 to TRBJ2-3; 10 nucleotides line up with TRBD2. CDR3 length: 17 residues. Germline V lookup: CDR1 SGHRS, CDR2 YFSETQ. Losses at the gene ends were 0 bases for V and 1 base for J; bases not matched to a gene: 5.

The chain combines TRBV21-1 with TRBJ1-5; the table's D call, TRBD1, has no DNA check behind it. TRBV21-1 counts as a pseudogene. The CDR3 sequence is 12 residues long. The DNA of the CDR3 is TGTGCCAGCAGCAATTTCGTCCAGGCCCAGCATTTT. Amino acids: CASSNFVQAQHF.

The V call is TRBV7-9, the J call TRBJ1-1, with TRBD1 matching over 7 bases. This CDR3 region has 15 residues. V was clipped by 5 bases and J by 1 base; unmatched bases: 7. Germline V CDR1 and CDR2: SEHNR, FQNEAQ (reference sequence). The DNA for the CDR3 is TGTGCCAGCAGCCTTTGGACAGGAGAGAACACTGAAGCTTTCTTT. Translation: CASSLWTGENTEAFF.

This clone was seen once. V gene TRBV28 combines with J gene TRBJ1-2, with D hard to call. V shed 6 bases and J shed 7 bases, with 12 bases lying between them. Germline CDR1 reads MDHEN; CDR2 reads SYDVKM. This CDR3 has 12 residues. CDR3 sequence: CASSLPGSGYTF. DNA for the CDR3: TGTGCCAGCAGCCTCCCGGGTAGTGGCTACACCTTC.

This chain joins TRBV2 and TRBJ2-5; D may be TRBD2 (5 bases). The CDR3 is 14 residues long. The germline V gene encodes CDR1 SNHLY and CDR2 FYNNEI. V was cut by 1 base and J by 1 base, with 7 bases left in between. The DNA for the CDR3 is TGTGCCAGCAGTGAAGGGGGAGCCCAAGAGACCCAGTACTTC. Its protein is CASSEGGAQETQYF.

This clone was seen a few times. This chain joins TRBV6-5 and TRBJ1-3; TRBD1 agrees at 7 bases. From germline, CDR1 is MNHEY and CDR2 SVGAGI. Trimming took 4 bases from V and 0 from J; bases not matched to a gene: 3. CDR3 length: 15 amino acids. CDR3 bases: TGTGCCAGCAGTTGGGACAGAAACTCTGGAAACACCATATATTTT. It translates to CASSWDRNSGNTIYF.

The rearrangement uses TRBV2 and TRBJ2-5; possible D gene TRBD2, 6 bases. CDR3 size: 13 residues. V gave up 8 bases and J gave up 5 bases, with 15 bases separating them. CDR1 is SNHLY, CDR2 FYNNEI, per germline. The CDR3 spells CASFGGGGETQYF. The DNA of the CDR3 is TGTGCCAGCTTTGGGGGTGGGGGGGAGACCCAGTACTTC.

The chain recombines TRBV14 with TRBJ2-5, with D possibly TRBD1 on 6 matching bases. CDR1 is SGHDN, CDR2 FVKESK, per germline. The CDR3 contains 14 residues. Trimming removed 2 bases from V and 5 bases from J, with 12 bases in between. In DNA, the CDR3 is TGTGCCAGCAGCCAAAAGCTGAGGGGGGAGACCCAGTACTTC. It is translated as CASSQKLRGETQYF.

The genes are TRBV7-3 and TRBJ2-1; D is perhaps TRBD2 (6 bases). The CDR3 contains 15 residues. V was cut by 2 bases and J by 4 bases, with 12 bases left in between. Germline V gene data show CDR1 as SGHTA and CDR2 as FQGTGA. CDR3 sequence: CASSLGGSRYNEQFF. The CDR3, as DNA: TGTGCCAGCAGCTTAGGGGGGTCTCGATACAATGAGCAGTTCTTC.

Of note for this clone: Other DNA sequences in this sample translate to the same CDR3. The chain joins TRBV6-1 to TRBJ1-1; maybe TRBD1 (5 bases). CDR1 MNHNS and CDR2 SASEGT come from the germline V gene. Trimming took 5 bases from V and 1 from J, leaving 8 bases between them. This CDR3 has 13 residues. The CDR3 is CASSLTENTEAFF. The DNA of the CDR3 is TGTGCCAGCAGTCTGACAGAGAACACTGAAGCTTTCTTT.